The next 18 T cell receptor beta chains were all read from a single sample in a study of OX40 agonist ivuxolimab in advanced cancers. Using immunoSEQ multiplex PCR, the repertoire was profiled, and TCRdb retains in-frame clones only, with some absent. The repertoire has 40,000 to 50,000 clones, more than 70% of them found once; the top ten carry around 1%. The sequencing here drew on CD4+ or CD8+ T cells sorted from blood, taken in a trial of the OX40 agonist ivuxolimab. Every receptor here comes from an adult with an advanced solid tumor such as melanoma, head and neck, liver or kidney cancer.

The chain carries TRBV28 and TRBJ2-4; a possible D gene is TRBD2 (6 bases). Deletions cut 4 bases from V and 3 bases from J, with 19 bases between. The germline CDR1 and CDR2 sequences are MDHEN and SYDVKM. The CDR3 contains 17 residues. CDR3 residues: CASSSPRSAGGKNIQYF. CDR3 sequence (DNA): TGTGCCAGCAGTTCCCCCCGGTCGGCCGGGGGCAAAAACATTCAGTACTTC.

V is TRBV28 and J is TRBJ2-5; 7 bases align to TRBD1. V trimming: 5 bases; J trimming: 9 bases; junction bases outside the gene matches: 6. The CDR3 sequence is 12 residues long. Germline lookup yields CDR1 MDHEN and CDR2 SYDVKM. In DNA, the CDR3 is TGTGCCAGCAGTCCGCGACAGGGCCCCCAGTACTTC. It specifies CASSPRQGPQYF.

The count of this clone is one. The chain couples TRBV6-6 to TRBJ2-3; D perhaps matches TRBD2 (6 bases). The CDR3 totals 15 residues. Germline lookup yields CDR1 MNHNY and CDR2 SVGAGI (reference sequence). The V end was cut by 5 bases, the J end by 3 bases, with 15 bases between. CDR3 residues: CASSTRGGLTDTQYF. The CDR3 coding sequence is TGTGCCAGCAGTACCCGTGGGGGGTTGACAGATACGCAGTATTTT.

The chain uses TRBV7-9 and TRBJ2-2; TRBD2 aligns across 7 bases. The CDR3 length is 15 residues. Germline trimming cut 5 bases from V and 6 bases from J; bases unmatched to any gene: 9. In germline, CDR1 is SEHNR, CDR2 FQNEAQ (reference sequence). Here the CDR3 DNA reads TGTGCCAGCAGCGTCCAGCTAGCGGTTGCCGGGGAGCTGTTTTTT. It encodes CASSVQLAVAGELFF.

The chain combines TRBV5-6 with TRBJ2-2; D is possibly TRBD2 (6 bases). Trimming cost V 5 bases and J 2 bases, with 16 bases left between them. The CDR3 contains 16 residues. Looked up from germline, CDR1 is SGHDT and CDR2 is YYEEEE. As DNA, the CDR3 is TGTGCCAGCAGTAGGTGGGATAGCGGCAACACCGGGGAGCTGTTTTTT. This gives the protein CASSRWDSGNTGELFF.

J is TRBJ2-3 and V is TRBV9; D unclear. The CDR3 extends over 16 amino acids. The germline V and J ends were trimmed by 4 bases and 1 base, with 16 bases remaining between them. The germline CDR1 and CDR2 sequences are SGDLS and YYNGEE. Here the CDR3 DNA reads TGTGCCAGCAGCCCTCAAATTCTTAGAGGCACAGATACGCAGTATTTT. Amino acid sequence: CASSPQILRGTDTQYF.

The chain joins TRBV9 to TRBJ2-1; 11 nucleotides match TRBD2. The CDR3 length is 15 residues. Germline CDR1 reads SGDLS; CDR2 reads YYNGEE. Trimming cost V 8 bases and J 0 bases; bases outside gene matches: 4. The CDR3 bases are TGTGCCAGTACTAGCGGGAGTGCCTCCTACAATGAGCAGTTCTTC. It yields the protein CASTSGSASYNEQFF.

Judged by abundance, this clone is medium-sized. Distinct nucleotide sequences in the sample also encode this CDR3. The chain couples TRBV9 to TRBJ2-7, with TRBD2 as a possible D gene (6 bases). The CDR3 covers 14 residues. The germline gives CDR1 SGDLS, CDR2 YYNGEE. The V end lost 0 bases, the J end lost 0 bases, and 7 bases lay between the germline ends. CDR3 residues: CASSVGSGSYEQYF. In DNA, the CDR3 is TGTGCCAGCAGCGTAGGTAGCGGCTCCTACGAGCAGTACTTC.

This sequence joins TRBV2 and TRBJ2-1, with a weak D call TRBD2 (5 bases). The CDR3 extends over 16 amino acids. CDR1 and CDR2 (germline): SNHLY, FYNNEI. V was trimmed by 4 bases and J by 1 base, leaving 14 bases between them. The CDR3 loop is CASSALGPRSYNEQFF. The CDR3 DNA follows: TGTGCCAGCAGTGCACTAGGCCCGCGGTCCTACAATGAGCAGTTCTTC.

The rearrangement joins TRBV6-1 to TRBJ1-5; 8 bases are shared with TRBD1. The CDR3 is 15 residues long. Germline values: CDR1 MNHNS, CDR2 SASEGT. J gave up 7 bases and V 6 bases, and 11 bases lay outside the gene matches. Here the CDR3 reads CASRVGTGQWQPQHF. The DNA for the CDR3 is TGTGCCAGCAGAGTCGGGACAGGACAATGGCAGCCCCAGCATTTT.

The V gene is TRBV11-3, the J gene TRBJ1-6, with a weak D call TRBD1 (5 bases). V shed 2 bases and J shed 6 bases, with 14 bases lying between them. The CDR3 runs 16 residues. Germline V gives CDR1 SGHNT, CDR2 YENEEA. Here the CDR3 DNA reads TGTGCCAGCAGCTTAATCCGGGACGGAACTAATTCACCCCTCCACTTT. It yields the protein CASSLIRDGTNSPLHF.

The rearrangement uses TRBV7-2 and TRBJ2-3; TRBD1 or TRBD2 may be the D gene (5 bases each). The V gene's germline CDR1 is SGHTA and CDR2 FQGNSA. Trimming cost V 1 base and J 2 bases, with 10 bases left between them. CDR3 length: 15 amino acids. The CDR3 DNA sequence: TGTGCCAGCAGCTTAGATATGGGGGACACAGATACGCAGTATTTT. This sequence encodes CASSLDMGDTDTQYF.

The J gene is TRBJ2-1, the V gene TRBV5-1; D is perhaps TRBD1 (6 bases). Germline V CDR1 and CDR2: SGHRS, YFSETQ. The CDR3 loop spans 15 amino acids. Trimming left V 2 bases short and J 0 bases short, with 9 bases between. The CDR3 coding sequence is TGCGCCAGCAGCTTACAGGGAAACTCCTACAATGAGCAGTTCTTC. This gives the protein CASSLQGNSYNEQFF.

This CDR3 reads CASSLVVPNTEAFF. The CDR3 DNA follows: TGTGCCAGCAGCTTAGTTGTGCCGAACACTGAAGCTTTCTTT. This chain joins TRBV7-8 and TRBJ1-1, with D unclear. With 1 base removed from V and 1 base from J, the gap between germline ends came to 7 bases. Looked up from germline, CDR1 is SGHVS and CDR2 is FQNEAQ. This CDR3 spans 14 amino acids.

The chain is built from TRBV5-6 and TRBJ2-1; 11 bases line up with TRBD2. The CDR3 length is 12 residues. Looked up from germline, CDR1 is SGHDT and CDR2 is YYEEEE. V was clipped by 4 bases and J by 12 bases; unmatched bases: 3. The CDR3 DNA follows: TGTGCCAGCAGCGTTAGCGGGAGGGTGCAGTTCTTC. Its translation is CASSVSGRVQFF.

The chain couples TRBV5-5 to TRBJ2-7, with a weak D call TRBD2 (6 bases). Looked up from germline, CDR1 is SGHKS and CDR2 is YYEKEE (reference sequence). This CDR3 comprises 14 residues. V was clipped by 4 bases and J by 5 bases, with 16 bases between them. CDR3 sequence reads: CASSPVGTLNEQYF. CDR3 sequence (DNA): TGTGCCAGCAGCCCGGTGGGGACTCTAAACGAGCAGTACTTC.

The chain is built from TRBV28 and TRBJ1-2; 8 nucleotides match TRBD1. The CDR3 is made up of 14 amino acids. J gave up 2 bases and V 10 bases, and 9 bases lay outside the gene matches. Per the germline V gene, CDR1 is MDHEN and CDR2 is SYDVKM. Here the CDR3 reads CATFGDRTNYGYTF. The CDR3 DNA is TGTGCCACCTTTGGGGACAGGACAAACTATGGCTACACCTTC.

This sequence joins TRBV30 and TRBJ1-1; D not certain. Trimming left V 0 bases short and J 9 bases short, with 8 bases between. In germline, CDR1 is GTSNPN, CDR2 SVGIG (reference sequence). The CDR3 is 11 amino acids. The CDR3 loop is CAWSVFEKAFF. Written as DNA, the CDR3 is TGTGCCTGGAGTGTATTCGAGAAAGCTTTCTTT.